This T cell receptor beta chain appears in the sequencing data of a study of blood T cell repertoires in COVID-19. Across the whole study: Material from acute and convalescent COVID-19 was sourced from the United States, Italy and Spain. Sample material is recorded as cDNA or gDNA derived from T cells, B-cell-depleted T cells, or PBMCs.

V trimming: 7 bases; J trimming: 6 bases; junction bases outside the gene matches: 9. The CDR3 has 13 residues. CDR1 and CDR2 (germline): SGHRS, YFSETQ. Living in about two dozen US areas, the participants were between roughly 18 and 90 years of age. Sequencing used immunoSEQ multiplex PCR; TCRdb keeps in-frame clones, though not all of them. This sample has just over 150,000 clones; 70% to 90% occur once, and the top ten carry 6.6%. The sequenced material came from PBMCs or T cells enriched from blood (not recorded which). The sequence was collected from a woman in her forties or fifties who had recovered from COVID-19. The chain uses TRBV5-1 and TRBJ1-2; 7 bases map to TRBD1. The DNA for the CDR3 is TGCGCCAGCCGGGACAGCACCTCTGATGGCTACACCTTC. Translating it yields CASRDSTSDGYTF.